This entry lists 11 T cell receptor beta chains sequenced from one sample in a study of T cell changes during pregnancy in multiple sclerosis. The repertoire was sequenced with immunoSEQ multiplex PCR; TCRdb's copy has only in-frame clones and lacks some. The sample holds 90,000 to 100,000 clones, around 93% seen once. Sequenced here: peripheral blood, sampled in the third trimester of pregnancy. The source is a female donor with multiple sclerosis, enrolled in a pregnancy study.

This clone was picked up one time. The chain employs TRBV7-9 and TRBJ2-7; TRBD2 matches at 7 bases. There are 14 residues in the CDR3. J lost 0 bases, V lost 5 bases, and 4 bases had no gene match. Germline V gives CDR1 SEHNR, CDR2 FQNEAQ (reference sequence). The CDR3 sequence is CASSQRDVSYEQYF. The CDR3 DNA is TGTGCCAGCAGCCAGCGGGACGTCTCCTACGAGCAGTACTTC.

The V call is TRBV5-1, the J call TRBJ1-2; TRBD1 agrees at 7 bases. Germline CDR1 SGHRS, CDR2 YFSETQ. The V gene end was trimmed by 4 bases and the J gene end by 8 bases; junction bases not matched to a gene: 14. The CDR3 sequence is 15 residues long. In DNA, the CDR3 is TGCGCCAGCAGCCCCACCGACAGGGTTGGTGGCGGCTACACCTTC. The encoded protein is CASSPTDRVGGGYTF.

V usage is TRBV11-2 and J usage is TRBJ2-7; the D gene is possibly TRBD2 (6 bases). Germline CDR1 is SGHAT and CDR2 is FQNNGV. CDR3 length: 15 amino acids. Deletions cut 4 bases from V and 0 bases from J, with 13 bases between. In DNA, the CDR3 is TGTGCCAGCAGCTCAGACGGGAGTCCCTCCTACGAGCAGTACTTC. The encoded protein is CASSSDGSPSYEQYF.

The chain uses TRBV15 and TRBJ1-4; maybe TRBD1 (6 bases). The V gene lost 0 bases and the J gene lost 11 bases, with 13 bases spanning the gap. This CDR3 region has 14 residues. Germline V CDR1 and CDR2: LNHNV, YYDKDF (reference sequence). The CDR3 here is CATSREQGLSKLFF. In DNA, the CDR3 is TGTGCCACCAGCAGAGAACAGGGCTTAAGTAAACTGTTTTTT.

This chain connects TRBV7-9 to TRBJ2-5, with TRBD2 matching over 8 bases. Germline CDR1 SEHNR, CDR2 FQNEAQ (reference sequence). J was trimmed by 4 bases and V by 0 bases; bases with no gene match: 10. CDR3 length: 17 amino acids. The chain's CDR3 is CASSLADRGTRGETQYF. The CDR3 nucleotides read TGTGCCAGCAGCTTAGCTGATCGTGGGACTAGGGGAGAGACCCAGTACTTC.

The chain joins TRBV7-8 to TRBJ1-5, with D maybe TRBD1 (6 bases). The germline V gene encodes CDR1 SGHVS and CDR2 FQNEAQ. V was cut by 5 bases and J by 7 bases, with 15 bases left in between. The CDR3 consists of 14 residues. CDR3: CASSESGVRQPQHF. The DNA for the CDR3 is TGTGCCAGCAGCGAATCAGGGGTCAGGCAGCCCCAGCATTTT. The full variable domain, rest sourced from reference TRBV7-8 and TRBJ1-5, is GAGVSQSPRYKVAKRGQDVALRCDPISGHVSLFWYQQALGQGPEFLTYFQNEAQLDKSGLPSDRFFAERPEGSVSTLKIQRTQQEDSAVYLCASSESGVRQPQHFGDGTRLSIL.

The J gene is TRBJ2-1, the V gene TRBV6-5; perhaps TRBD1 as D (5 bases). The CDR3 is 13 amino acids. The germline gives CDR1 MNHEY, CDR2 SVGAGI. V gave up 11 bases and J gave up 4 bases, with 15 bases separating them. CDR3 residues: CACFDSSYNEQFF. The CDR3 nucleotides read TGTGCCTGCTTTGACAGTTCATACAATGAGCAGTTCTTC.

The V gene is TRBV5-6, the J gene TRBJ2-1; the D gene is possibly TRBD1 (6 bases). The ends were cut back, 0 bases at V and 4 bases at J, with 11 bases in the middle. The CDR3 is 15 amino acids. CDR1 and CDR2 from the germline V gene are SGHDT and YYEEEE. The DNA for the CDR3 is TGTGCCAGCAGCTTGGGCCAGGGGTGGTACAATGAGCAGTTCTTC. Translation gives CASSLGQGWYNEQFF. Variable domain in full (rest from reference TRBV5-6 and TRBJ2-1): DAGVTQSPTHLIKTRGQQVTLRCSPKSGHDTVSWYQQALGQGPQFIFQYYEEEERQRGNFPDRFSGHQFPNYSSELNVNALLLGDSALYLCASSLGQGWYNEQFFGPGTRLTVL.

The gene calls are TRBV5-1 and TRBJ2-3, with 13 bases lining up with TRBD2. CDR1 is SGHRS, CDR2 YFSETQ, per germline. Losses at the gene ends were 1 base for V and 1 base for J; bases not matched to a gene: 9. The CDR3 length is 19 residues. DNA for the CDR3: TGCGCCAGCAGCTTGATCGGACTAGCGGGAGTCTTACGCACAGATACGCAGTATTTT. Amino acid sequence: CASSLIGLAGVLRTDTQYF.

The chain uses TRBV27 and TRBJ2-5, with 12 nucleotides matching TRBD1. The CDR3 loop spans 16 amino acids. The J segment lost 5 bases and the V segment lost 4 bases, leaving 8 bases of the junction unmatched. Germline-derived CDR1 and CDR2 are MNHEY and SMNVEV (reference sequence). The CDR3 protein is CASSSRDRGLRETQYF. CDR3 nucleotides: TGTGCCAGCAGTTCCCGGGACAGGGGGCTAAGGGAGACCCAGTACTTC.

The rearrangement uses TRBV7-9 and TRBJ2-3; 7 bases are a match to TRBD2. Germline V gene sequence: CDR1 SEHNR, CDR2 FQNEAQ (reference sequence). The J segment lost 0 bases and the V segment lost 7 bases, leaving 7 bases of the junction unmatched. The CDR3 covers 15 residues. The CDR3 loop reads CASNLVGLSTDTQYF. In DNA, the CDR3 is TGTGCCAGCAACTTGGTGGGACTAAGCACAGATACGCAGTATTTT. Supplemented by reference TRBV7-9 and TRBJ2-3, the full variable domain reads DTGVSQNPRHKITKRGQNVTFRCDPISEHNRLYWYRQTLGQGPEFLTYFQNEAQLEKSRLLSDRFSAERPKGSFSTLEIQRTEQGDSAMYLCASNLVGLSTDTQYFGPGTRLTVL.